This T cell receptor (beta chain) was retrieved from a study of cytomegalovirus exposure and HLA in healthy donors. Both 60 Vbeta primers and 13 Jbeta primers went into the PCR. Assay used: immunoSEQ multiplex PCR; TCRdb lists only in-frame clones, some missing. Seen here are approximately 82,000 clones, roughly four fifths observed once, and the top ten hold roughly 6.1%. The length of the CDR3 is 13 residues. V was pared by 7 bases and J by 5 bases, with 7 bases of the junction left unmatched. From germline, CDR1 is MNHNS and CDR2 SASEGT. In the case of this clone: What it binds is not known.

Broader study findings: Rare TCR sequences dominated, though some public TCRs recurred in many donors. Cytomegalovirus association was listed for 150 to 200 TCR beta chains.

V and J are TRBV6-1 and TRBJ1-1, with 7 bases that match TRBD1. This sequence originates from a woman aged 45-60 years in good health and CMV-seropositive. Sequenced sample: PBMCs. The CDR3 is CASTMTGRTEAFF. In DNA form, the CDR3 reads TGTGCCAGCACCATGACAGGGAGGACTGAAGCTTTCTTT.